This T cell receptor (beta chain) is drawn from a study of cytomegalovirus exposure and HLA in healthy donors. PCR was performed using 60 Vbeta and 13 Jbeta primers. The repertoire was sequenced with immunoSEQ multiplex PCR; TCRdb's copy has only in-frame clones and lacks some. The sample holds some 67,000 clones. About this clone itself: Its specificity is not known.

V lost 2 bases to trimming and J lost 14 bases, with 13 bases between them. This CDR3 comprises 13 residues. The germline V gene encodes CDR1 SEHNR and CDR2 FQNEAQ (reference sequence). Study observations and caveats: Serostatus for CMV was the only available immune exposure information.

The origin of this receptor is a woman in her 30s in good health and CMV-seronegative. This chain uses TRBV7-9 with TRBJ1-6; no definite D call. The sample comprised PBMCs. This CDR3 is CASSLTGPYALHF. CDR3 nucleotide sequence: TGTGCCAGCAGCTTAACTGGGCCATATGCCCTCCACTTT.